This T cell receptor (beta chain) is drawn from a study of blood T cell repertoires in COVID-19. Study-wide context: Samples came from the United States, Italy and Spain, spanning acute and convalescent COVID-19. In each case, the material was cDNA or gDNA derived from T cells, B-cell-depleted T cells, or PBMCs.

Germline CDR1 SQVTM, CDR2 ANQGSEA. The CDR3 runs 14 residues. V shed 0 bases and J shed 2 bases, with 10 bases lying between them. Authors' data handling: Reference gene primers were amplified, and this amplification served to estimate nucleated cell counts. Clones were sequenced by immunoSEQ multiplex PCR, and TCRdb holds only the in-frame ones, with some missing. From that table come the V and J calls and clone size; the DNA was used to work out D and trimming. Found here are about 370,000 clones, around 91% of them singletons; the top ten hold about 6.8%. This chain joins TRBV29-1 and TRBJ1-2, with D possibly being TRBD1 (5 bases). Sequenced material: peripheral blood. This sequence was found in a man aged 18 to 35 with active or convalescent COVID-19. The CDR3 nucleotides read TGCAGCGTTGAAGATCGGGGGGGGAACTATGGCTACACCTTC. As protein: CSVEDRGGNYGYTF. Variable domain in full (rest from reference TRBV29-1 and TRBJ1-2): SAVISQKPSRDICQRGTSLTIQCQVDSQVTMMFWYRQQPGQSLTLIATANQGSEATYESGFVIDKFPISRPNLTFSTLTVSNMSPEDSSIYLCSVEDRGGNYGYTFGSGTRLTVV.